This TCR beta chain was identified in a study of blood T cell repertoires in COVID-19. Germline V gene sequence: CDR1 LNHDA, CDR2 SQIVND (reference sequence). V dropped 5 bases and J dropped 5 bases, with 15 bases sitting between them. The CDR3 spans 14 residues. Profiled with immunoSEQ multiplex PCR; TCRdb holds only in-frame clones, not every one. The profile shows 450,000 or so clones, about 90% of them singletons. The gene calls are TRBV19 and TRBJ2-5; D gene ambiguous. The sample consisted of peripheral blood. The TCR was taken from a man between 18 and 35 years old with COVID-19, enrolled during active disease. CDR3 sequence reads: CASSPQSTWETQYF. The DNA for the CDR3 is TGTGCCAGTAGTCCACAGTCTACTTGGGAGACCCAGTACTTC.